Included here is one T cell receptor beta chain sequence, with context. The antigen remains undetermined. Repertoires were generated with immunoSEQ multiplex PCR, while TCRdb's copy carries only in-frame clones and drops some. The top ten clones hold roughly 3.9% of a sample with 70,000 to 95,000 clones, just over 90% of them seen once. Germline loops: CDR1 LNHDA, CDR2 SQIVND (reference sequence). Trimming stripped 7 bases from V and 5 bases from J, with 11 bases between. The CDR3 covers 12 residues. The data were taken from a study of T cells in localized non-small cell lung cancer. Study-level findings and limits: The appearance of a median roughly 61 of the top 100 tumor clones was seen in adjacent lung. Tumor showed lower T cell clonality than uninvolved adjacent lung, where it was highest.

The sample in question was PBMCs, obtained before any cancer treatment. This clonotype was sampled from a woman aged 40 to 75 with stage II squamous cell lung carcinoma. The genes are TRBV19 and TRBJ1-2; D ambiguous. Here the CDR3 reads CASTDETYGYTF. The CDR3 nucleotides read TGTGCCAGTACCGACGAGACTTATGGCTACACCTTC.